Listed here are 25 T cell receptor beta chains from one sample, sequenced in a study of blood T cells in healthy people across ages. With a J-beta primer mix and a sample-barcoded 5' primer, a second PCR ran roughly 6 to 11 cycles. TCRdb processed the 5' RACE reads anew with MiXCR; each CDR3 protein has one entry. The table has about 640,000 distinct CDR3 sequences, roughly 43% seen once; the top ten hold around 30%. The specimen was blood. The receptors were sampled from a man at least 80 years old in good health.

The rearrangement joins TRBV20-1 to TRBJ1-2; the D gene is possibly TRBD1 (5 bases). CDR3 length: 14 amino acids. V lost 6 bases, J lost 0 bases, and 14 bases lay in between. Germline V lookup: CDR1 DFQATT, CDR2 SNEGSKA (reference sequence). The CDR3 loop is CSATTDPTNYGYTF. The DNA of the CDR3 is TGCAGTGCAACGACAGACCCCACTAACTATGGCTACACCTTC.

This clonotype has only a few counts. The chain has TRBV6-6 and TRBJ2-1; no clear D. The V end was cut by 2 bases, the J end by 5 bases, with 4 bases between. Germline V gene data show CDR1 as MNHNY and CDR2 as SVGAGI (reference sequence). This CDR3 spans 12 amino acids. CDR3 nucleotide sequence: TGTGCCAGCAGTTACACGGACAATGAGCAGTTCTTC. Amino acids: CASSYTDNEQFF.

The gene calls are TRBV5-5 and TRBJ2-5; 7 bases line up with TRBD1. Losses at the gene ends were 1 base for V and 11 bases for J; bases not matched to a gene: 5. The germline V gene encodes CDR1 SGHKS and CDR2 YYEKEE (reference sequence). The CDR3 has 12 amino acids. CDR3 DNA: TGTGCCAGCAGCTTGACAGGGGATCGGCAGTACTTC. This translates into CASSLTGDRQYF. Supplemented by reference TRBV5-5 and TRBJ2-5, the full variable domain reads DAGVTQSPTHLIKTRGQQVTLRCSPISGHKSVSWYQQVLGQGPQFIFQYYEKEERGRGNFPDRFSARQFPNYSSELNVNALLLGDSALYLCASSLTGDRQYFGPGTRLLVL.

The chain uses TRBV20-1 and TRBJ2-5, with 8 bases lining up with TRBD2. Germline values: CDR1 DFQATT, CDR2 SNEGSKA (reference sequence). The CDR3 sequence is 15 residues long. With 4 bases clipped from V and 2 bases from J, the junction kept 9 bases outside the gene matches. CDR3 in DNA: TGCAGTGCTACCGGGGGTAGCGGGGCACAAGAGACCCAGTACTTC. This encodes CSATGGSGAQETQYF.

V usage is TRBV27 and J usage is TRBJ1-1; 7 bases agree with TRBD1. The CDR3 extends over 14 amino acids. V was pared by 4 bases and J by 11 bases, with 13 bases of the junction left unmatched. Germline CDR1 reads MNHEY; CDR2 reads SMNVEV (reference sequence). The CDR3 protein is CASSSRTGVRNAFF. The DNA for the CDR3 is TGTGCCAGCAGTTCCAGAACAGGGGTGAGGAATGCTTTCTTT.

The chain has TRBV29-1 and TRBJ2-7, with D possibly TRBD2 on 7 matching bases. V was trimmed by 6 bases and J by 6 bases, leaving 21 bases between them. The CDR3 runs 14 residues. From germline, CDR1 is SQVTM and CDR2 ANQGSEA. CDR3: CSVRDRAGAREQYF. CDR3 bases: TGCAGCGTGAGGGACCGGGCGGGGGCTCGCGAGCAGTACTTC.

This rearrangement joins TRBV20-1 to TRBJ2-1; 11 positions match TRBD2. This CDR3 comprises 15 residues. With V trimmed by 3 bases and J by 4 bases, 5 bases remained unmatched. CDR1 and CDR2 from the germline V gene are DFQATT and SNEGSKA (reference sequence). CDR3 in DNA: TGCAGTGCTAGGGGGTTAGCGGGAGGGTACAATGAGCAGTTCTTC. As protein: CSARGLAGGYNEQFF.

This clonotype was observed at least ten times. CDR3 in DNA: TGCAGTGCCAGCGGGCCAGCGCCAGGGGGTACGCAGTATTTT. Translating gives CSASGPAPGGTQYF. The chain is built from TRBV20-1 and TRBJ2-3, with a weak D call TRBD1 (7 bases). CDR3 length: 14 residues. Germline lookup yields CDR1 DFQATT and CDR2 SNEGSKA (reference sequence). V lost 6 bases to trimming and J lost 8 bases, with 21 bases between them.

The chain couples TRBV5-1 to TRBJ2-1, with 7 nucleotides matching TRBD1. The CDR3 covers 17 residues. J lost 5 bases, V lost 4 bases, and 15 bases had no gene match. Germline V gene data show CDR1 as SGHRS and CDR2 as YFSETQ. The CDR3 loop is CASSPRSGQLIHNEQFF. CDR3 sequence (DNA): TGCGCCAGCAGCCCACGCTCGGGACAGTTGATTCACAATGAGCAGTTCTTC. Complete variable domain (other parts from reference TRBV5-1 and TRBJ2-1): KAGVTQTPRYLIKTRGQQVTLSCSPISGHRSVSWYQQTPGQGLQFLFEYFSETQRNKGNFPGRFSGRQFSNSRSEMNVSTLELGDSALYLCASSPRSGQLIHNEQFFGPGTRLTVL.

In regard to this clonotype: Likely a read error: the CDR3 ends without its conserved phenylalanine or tryptophan. The rearrangement links TRBV20-1 to TRBJ2-7; D gene uncertain. The CDR3 sequence is 13 residues long. Germline loops: CDR1 DFQATT, CDR2 SNEGSKA (reference sequence). V was cut by 6 bases and J by 2 bases, with 14 bases left in between. The CDR3 sequence: CSASLDLTYEQYL. DNA of the CDR3: TGCAGTGCCAGTCTGGATTTAACCTACGAGCAGTACTTA.

V usage is TRBV9 and J usage is TRBJ2-2, with D perhaps TRBD1 or TRBD2 (5 bases each). The CDR3 loop spans 16 amino acids. Germline V lookup: CDR1 SGDLS, CDR2 YYNGEE. Between the trimmed V and J ends, which lost 4 bases and 5 bases, there was a span of 18 bases. CDR3 in DNA: TGTGCCAGCAGCCCATCACTAGGGGTGGGAACCGGGGAGCTGTTTTTT. The encoded protein is CASSPSLGVGTGELFF.

The chain carries TRBV20-1 and TRBJ1-2; tentatively, D is TRBD1 (5 bases). Trimming shortened V by 1 base and J by 4 bases, and 13 bases separated the two germline ends. The CDR3 has 14 amino acids. Per germline, CDR1 DFQATT and CDR2 SNEGSKA (reference sequence). This CDR3 is CSARGVRESYGYTF. The CDR3 coding sequence is TGCAGTGCTAGAGGGGTCAGGGAGAGCTATGGCTACACCTTC.

This clonotype occurred once. V and J are TRBV20-1 and TRBJ2-3, with 7 bases lining up with TRBD1. This CDR3 contains 15 residues. From germline, CDR1 is DFQATT and CDR2 SNEGSKA (reference sequence). The J segment lost 1 base and the V segment lost 3 bases, leaving 7 bases of the junction unmatched. The CDR3 region is CSARNFGQGTDTQYF. Written as DNA, the CDR3 is TGCAGTGCTAGGAACTTCGGACAGGGCACAGATACGCAGTATTTT.

This chain links TRBV12-5 with TRBJ2-2, with D perhaps TRBD1 (6 bases). The CDR3 is 14 residues long. Germline CDR1 reads LGHNT; CDR2 reads FRNRAP. Trimming removed 6 bases from V and 5 bases from J, with 13 bases in between. DNA of the CDR3: TGTGCTAGTGGGCGCCCAACAGGGACCGGGGAGCTGTTTTTT. This translates into CASGRPTGTGELFF.

This sequence joins TRBV20-1 and TRBJ2-3; D remains ambiguous. This CDR3 region has 11 residues. Germline V gene data show CDR1 as DFQATT and CDR2 as SNEGSKA (reference sequence). V lost 5 bases, J lost 4 bases, and 7 bases lay in between. The CDR3 sequence: CSAGTADTQYF. The CDR3 region has the DNA TGCAGTGCTGGAACGGCAGATACGCAGTATTTT.

This chain uses TRBV20-1 with TRBJ2-7, with TRBD2 matching over 7 bases. The CDR3 runs 13 residues. The germline CDR1 and CDR2 sequences are DFQATT and SNEGSKA (reference sequence). This chain's CDR3 is CSLTGGRSYEQYF. The CDR3 DNA is TGCAGCTTAACGGGGGGACGCTCCTACGAGCAGTACTTC.

V gene TRBV6-2 or TRBV6-3 combines with J gene TRBJ2-7, with a possible D match to TRBD2 (6 bases). CDR1 MNHEY and CDR2 SVGEGT come from the germline V gene. The CDR3 spans 15 residues. V shed 6 bases and J shed 7 bases, with 22 bases lying between them. CDR3 in amino acids: CASSSTRGTYNEQYF. In DNA form, the CDR3 reads TGTGCCAGCAGCTCCACACGCGGGACTTACAATGAGCAGTACTTC.

As DNA, the CDR3 is TGCAGTGCTAGAGGCGGACTAGCGGGAGCGGGGGGGCAGACCCAGTACTTC. Amino acids: CSARGGLAGAGGQTQYF. The chain is built from TRBV20-1 and TRBJ2-5; the match to TRBD2 covers 13 bases. The germline V gene encodes CDR1 DFQATT and CDR2 SNEGSKA (reference sequence). The CDR3 is 17 residues long. With V trimmed by 1 base and J by 6 bases, 11 bases remained unmatched.

This clonotype occurred a few times. J is TRBJ2-1 and V is TRBV6-2 or TRBV6-3; the D gene could be TRBD1 or TRBD2 (5 bases each). Germline assignment: CDR1 MNHEY and CDR2 SVGEGT. V was trimmed by 7 bases and J by 8 bases, leaving 18 bases between them. The CDR3 has 14 amino acids. The CDR3 DNA follows: TGTGCCAGCAAAGCGGACACCGTTTTCTATGAGCAGTTCTTC. Translating it yields CASKADTVFYEQFF.

The chain uses TRBV6-4 and TRBJ1-2; a weak D match, TRBD1 (6 bases). V dropped 5 bases and J dropped 3 bases, with 13 bases sitting between them. The CDR3 length is 14 residues. Germline CDR1 reads MRHNA; CDR2 reads SNTAGT. Here the CDR3 reads CASSSEGGDYGYTF. CDR3 nucleotides: TGTGCCAGCAGTTCTGAGGGGGGCGACTATGGCTACACCTTC.

In its sample, this clonotype was seen once. The V gene is TRBV2, the J gene TRBJ2-5, with 9 bases matching TRBD2. V shed 8 bases and J 11 bases; nucleotides not matched to a gene: 15. Germline V gives CDR1 SNHLY, CDR2 FYNNEI. The length of the CDR3 is 14 residues. Here the CDR3 DNA reads TGTGCCAGCGCAACTAGCGGGTTTTCCTACGGGCAGTACTTC. This sequence encodes CASATSGFSYGQYF.

The chain employs TRBV5-1 and TRBJ2-1, with 8 bases aligning to TRBD1. The V gene end was trimmed by 4 bases and the J gene end by 7 bases; junction bases not matched to a gene: 10. Germline CDR1 SGHRS, CDR2 YFSETQ. The CDR3 sequence is 15 residues long. CDR3 sequence: CASSLRRDRLNEQFF. The CDR3 nucleotides read TGCGCCAGCAGCCTACGCCGGGACAGGTTGAATGAGCAGTTCTTC.

The V and J genes are TRBV5-4 and TRBJ2-3; 8 bases are a match to TRBD1. The CDR3 is made up of 17 amino acids. Germline CDR1 is SGHNT and CDR2 is YYREEE (reference sequence). J was trimmed by 5 bases and V by 1 base; bases with no gene match: 12. CDR3: CASSLSSVGRGQDTQYF. The CDR3 DNA sequence: TGTGCCAGCAGCTTGAGTTCGGTTGGCAGGGGGCAAGATACGCAGTATTTT.

On this clonotype itself: The CDR3 does not close with the conserved phenylalanine or tryptophan, likely indicating a read error. The chain employs TRBV15 and TRBJ2-2; D may be TRBD2 (6 bases). Per germline, CDR1 LNHNV and CDR2 YYDKDF (reference sequence). This CDR3 contains 15 residues. The V gene lost 5 bases and the J gene lost 1 base, with 11 bases spanning the gap. CDR3 coding DNA: TGTGCCACCAGCCGCGGGGTAGGGAACACCGGGGAGCTGTTTCTT. Residues: CATSRGVGNTGELFL.

CDR3 protein: CASSLSREINEQFF. In DNA, the CDR3 is TGCGCCAGCAGCTTGTCGAGGGAAATTAATGAGCAGTTCTTC. The rearrangement uses TRBV5-1 and TRBJ2-1, with D possibly being TRBD2 (5 bases). The germline V and J ends were trimmed by 1 base and 7 bases, with 12 bases remaining between them. This CDR3 has 14 residues. Looked up from germline, CDR1 is SGHRS and CDR2 is YFSETQ.